One TCR beta chain is described in this entry. This specimen comes from a study of blood T cell repertoires in COVID-19. Study context: The United States, Italy and Spain provided the acute and convalescent COVID-19 samples. From T cells, B-cell-depleted T cells, or PBMCs came the material, which was cDNA or gDNA.

V lost 4 bases to trimming and J lost 2 bases; unmatched junction nucleotides: 5. CDR1 LGHNA and CDR2 YNFKEQ come from the germline V gene. This CDR3 spans 16 amino acids. The authors' processing: Nucleated cell counts were estimated from reference gene primer amplification. Method: immunoSEQ multiplex PCR; TCRdb's copy keeps in-frame clones and lacks some. Clone size and V and J calls were adopted from that table, with D and trimming inferred from the DNA. The sample yields roughly 11,000 clones, 83% seen once. The specimen sequenced was peripheral blood. This sequence was found in a human donor in a cohort sampled during active COVID-19. The chain is built from TRBV4-2 and TRBJ2-5; 12 bases map to TRBD2. The CDR3 here is CASSRGTSGFQETQYF. The CDR3 nucleotides read TGTGCCAGCAGCCGGGGGACTAGCGGGTTTCAAGAGACCCAGTACTTC.